Listed below are T cell receptor beta chains from one sample, sequenced in a study of CD8+CD57+ T cells in acquired aplastic anemia. TCRdb recomputed calls from the reads with MiXCR, one row per CDR3 protein. The sample shows 400,000 to 450,000 distinct CDR3 sequences, under 80% of them seen only once. Sequenced: sorted CD4+, CD8+, or CD8+CD57+ T cells (not recorded which) from PBMCs. The receptors originated from a human donor in good health, serving as a control. Each CDR3 is given with its conserved first and last residue. A D gene is named only where the DNA matches it firmly. Size is stated for part of the rows, as once, few or many counts, or as a class when the clone is expanded.

V gene	J gene	D gene	clone size	CDR3 protein	CDR3 DNA
TRBV5-1	TRBJ2-5	TRBD2	many	CASSLGTSGYQETQYF	TGCGCCAGCAGCTTGGGGACTAGCGGGTACCAAGAGACCCAGTACTTC
TRBV5-5	TRBJ1-1	-	many	CASSRDIFTEAFF	TGTGCCAGCAGCCGGGACATATTCACTGAAGCTTTCTTT
TRBV7-2	TRBJ1-2	TRBD1	many	CASSPGQGIYGYTF	TGTGCCAGCAGCCCGGGACAGGGAATCTATGGCTACACCTTC
TRBV20-1	TRBJ1-1	-	many	CSARDHHRAATEAFF	TGCAGTGCTAGAGATCATCACAGGGCGGCCACTGAAGCTTTCTTT
TRBV20-1	TRBJ2-5	-	-	CSAIVPTMSKYF	TGCAGTGCTATCGTTCCTACAATGAGCAAGTACTTC
TRBV13	TRBJ1-2	TRBD1	-	CASTLDRDGYTF	TGTGCCAGCACCCTTGACAGGGATGGCTACACCTTC
TRBV20-1	TRBJ1-5	-	-	CSAEWGGTDNQPQHF	TGCAGTGCCGAGTGGGGGGGAACAGATAATCAGCCCCAGCATTTT
TRBV10-1	TRBJ2-5	TRBD2	-	CASSERGGGEYF	TGCGCCAGCAGTGAGCGGGGGGGGGGGGAGTACTTC
TRBV10-3	TRBJ2-1	-	many	CAISGAGQVGEQFF	TGTGCCATCAGCGGAGCGGGCCAGGTCGGTGAGCAGTTCTTC
TRBV7-2	TRBJ1-2	TRBD1	-	CASSPEQGEEQYSF	TGTGCCAGCAGCCCCGAACAGGGGGAGGAGCAGTACTCCTTC
TRBV2	TRBJ2-3	-	-	CASSVGQGSIDTQYF	TGTGCCAGCAGCGTGGGTCAGGGTTCGATAGATACGCAGTATTTT
TRBV7-2	TRBJ1-6	-	-	CASSLAGATTDTQF	TGTGCCAGCAGCTTGGCAGGGGCAACTACAGATACGCAGTTT
TRBV20-1	TRBJ2-1	TRBD2	many	CSAEAGGTYNEQFF	TGCAGTGCGGAGGCGGGGGGAACCTACAATGAGCAGTTCTTC
TRBV5-8	TRBJ1-2	-	many	CASSNDRYYGYTF	TGTGCCAGCAGCAACGACAGGTACTATGGCTACACCTTC
TRBV27	TRBJ2-7	-	few	CASSLYYNYEQYF	TGTGCCAGCAGTTTATACTACAATTACGAGCAGTACTTC
TRBV12-3/TRBV12-4	TRBJ1-5	-	-	CASSPLLGNQPQHF	TGTGCCAGCAGTCCCCTACTCGGGAATCAGCCCCAGCATTTT
TRBV15	TRBJ2-6	-	-	CATSRKSSEAQVLTF	TGTGCCACCAGCAGAAAGAGCTCTGAGGCACAGGTCTTGACTTTC
TRBV9	TRBJ1-6	-	-	CASSSIPSRSPLHF	TGTGCCAGCAGTAGCATACCGAGCCGTTCACCCCTCCACTTT
TRBV6-5	TRBJ1-1	-	many	CASSRGVAEAFF	TGTGCCAGCAGTAGGGGAGTCGCTGAAGCTTTCTTT
TRBV6-6	TRBJ2-5	TRBD2	-	CATSSFTSGEGRETQYF	TGTGCCACCAGTAGCTTTACTAGCGGGGAGGGTCGGGAGACCCAGTACTTC
TRBV6-2/TRBV6-3	TRBJ1-2	-	-	CASIKGQGRYGYTF	TGTGCCAGCATCAAAGGGCAGGGACGGTATGGCTACACCTTC
TRBV19	TRBJ1-1	-	-	CASSMGYSRPGWSEAFF	TGTGCCAGTAGTATGGGGTATAGCCGGCCTGGTTGGAGTGAAGCTTTCTTT
TRBV5-8	TRBJ2-3	-	once	CASGIADGTQYF	TGTGCCAGCGGGATTGCTGACGGTACGCAGTATTTT
TRBV9	TRBJ1-5	-	-	CASSLKGLQSKRPQHF	TGTGCCAGCAGCCTAAAGGGACTCCAGAGTAAGAGACCCCAGCATTTT
TRBV7-3	TRBJ1-5	-	once	CASSTRGWGYAQHF	TGTGCCAGCAGCACCCGGGGCTGGGGCTACGCCCAGCATTTT
TRBV5-1	TRBJ2-1	-	-	CASSNSRVLEQFF	TGCGCCAGCAGCAACTCTAGAGTCCTTGAGCAGTTCTTC
TRBV20-1	TRBJ2-2	TRBD2	many	CSARGEGPNTGELFF	TGCAGTGCTAGGGGGGAGGGACCGAACACCGGGGAGCTGTTTTTT
TRBV5-4	TRBJ2-5	-	many	CASSHPSGETQYF	TGTGCCAGCAGCCACCCTTCGGGAGAGACCCAGTACTTC
TRBV12-3/TRBV12-4	TRBJ1-2	-	once	CASSLETAGYTF	TGTGCCAGCAGTTTGGAGACAGCTGGCTACACCTTC
TRBV2	TRBJ1-5	-	-	CASSWTDHPQHF	TGTGCCAGCAGCTGGACCGATCATCCCCAGCATTTT
TRBV10-1	TRBJ2-4	TRBD1	-	CASSSSGGAGNIQYF	TGCGCCAGCAGCTCTTCAGGGGGCGCGGGAAACATACAGTACTTC
TRBV12-3/TRBV12-4	TRBJ2-1	-	many	CASSLTSKGYNEQFF	TGTGCCAGCAGTTTAACTAGCAAAGGCTACAATGAGCAGTTCTTC
TRBV9	TRBJ1-3	-	many	CASSDQRWGGNTIYF	TGTGCCAGCAGCGACCAGCGATGGGGTGGAAACACCATATATTTT
TRBV7-9	TRBJ2-5	-	once	CASSLDTGDGGVYGF	TGTGCCAGCAGCTTAGATACAGGGGACGGAGGGGTCTACGGTTTC
TRBV7-2	TRBJ1-4	TRBD1	-	CASSNTGANEILLF	TGTGCCAGCAGTAACACAGGGGCCAATGAAATTCTGTTATTT
TRBV5-1	TRBJ1-4	-	few	CASSLDGRPNEKLFF	TGCGCCAGCAGCTTGGATGGTAGGCCTAATGAAAAACTGTTTTTT
TRBV7-3	TRBJ1-6	-	few	CASSLHVTSPLHF	TGTGCCAGCAGCTTACACGTTACTTCACCCCTCCACTTT